This TCR beta chain was recovered during a study of T cell responses to AZD1222 COVID-19 vaccine. Study-wide background: Whether given at about 4 or about 12 weeks, second doses were pooled. Broader study findings: Nearly half of unique spike-specific TCRs reportedly avoided B.1.351 and B.1.1.7 mutated regions. In a largely white British group with more females than males, clonal diversity was possibly underestimated. Scientists sampled the repertoires only once the peak T cell response had passed.

The length of the CDR3 is 15 residues. The J segment lost 7 bases and the V segment lost 1 base, leaving 8 bases of the junction unmatched. Germline V gene lookup returns CDR1 SGHTA and CDR2 FQGNSA. A note on this clone: The antigen is unknown.

Assay used: immunoSEQ multiplex PCR; TCRdb lists only in-frame clones, some missing. Altogether 75,000 to 100,000 clones are present, just over 90% being singletons, with the ten largest covering more than 9.5%. The sequenced sample was peripheral blood, obtained on day 0 of AZD1222 vaccination. This receptor was taken from an adult in good health. J is TRBJ2-5 and V is TRBV7-2, with 8 bases identical to TRBD2. The CDR3 DNA reads as TGTGCCAGCAGCTTAGTCGTTGAGCGGGAGTGGACCCAGTACTTC. It encodes CASSLVVEREWTQYF.